The table lists the clone carrying this TCR beta chain with a few counts. A single record per CDR3 protein comes from TCRdb applying MiXCR to the 5' RACE reads. The table records 1.5 million to 2 million distinct CDR3 sequences, around a third of them present only once. This sample stems from a study of identical twins. Healthy Caucasians, and only they, were the donors. Trimming took 4 bases from V and 9 from J, leaving 7 bases between them. The CDR3 sequence is 11 residues long. Sequencing was carried out using cord blood. The chain joins TRBV12-3 or TRBV12-4 to TRBJ2-1; D not resolved. This clonotype was obtained from a newborn girl in good health. This CDR3 reads CASSWGPEQFF. DNA for the CDR3: TGTGCCAGCAGTTGGGGTCCTGAGCAGTTCTTC.